The 21 T cell receptor beta chains listed next were all sequenced from one sample in a study of blood T cell repertoires in COVID-19. The data were produced by immunoSEQ multiplex PCR, yet TCRdb's version contains in-frame clones alone and is incomplete. The repertoire holds some 14,000 clones, with around 90% as singletons. The sequencing input was peripheral blood. These receptors originate from a human donor with active COVID-19. The donor label of this sample is uncertain.

The chain uses TRBV28 and TRBJ1-2, with 8 bases identical to TRBD1. Trimming cost V 4 bases and J 5 bases; bases outside gene matches: 18. This CDR3 comprises 18 residues. The V gene's germline CDR1 is MDHEN and CDR2 SYDVKM. CDR3 residues: CASSSVRYGQGGGYGYTF. In DNA, the CDR3 is TGTGCCAGCAGTTCCGTCCGATACGGACAGGGTGGAGGGTATGGCTACACCTTC.

As regards this clone: Given the absence of the conserved phenylalanine or tryptophan at the CDR3 end, a read error is likely. It is unclear where the CDR3 begins or ends on the DNA, so no DNA is shown, and the CDR3 is as TCRdb lists it. The CDR3 sequence is CASSYWSPISYIKFTPPL. The chain is built from TRBV3-1 (or the pseudogene TRBV3-2) and TRBJ1-6. Including both end residues, the CDR3 is 18 amino acids long. Per germline, CDR1 LGHDT and CDR2 YNNKEL (reference sequence).

This chain links TRBV5-4 with TRBJ2-1, with TRBD2 matching over 7 bases. The CDR3 spans 13 residues. The J segment lost 8 bases and the V segment lost 4 bases, leaving 6 bases of the junction unmatched. Germline V gene data show CDR1 as SGHNT and CDR2 as YYREEE (reference sequence). The CDR3 protein is CASSLVGRDEQFF. CDR3 in DNA: TGTGCCAGCAGCCTGGTGGGGAGGGATGAGCAGTTCTTC.

CDR3 protein: CASSPPTGGRFSDTQYF. CDR3 in DNA: TGTGCCAGCAGCCCACCGACGGGGGGGCGTTTTTCAGATACGCAGTATTTT. The V and J genes are TRBV28 and TRBJ2-3, with 8 bases identical to TRBD2. CDR1 is MDHEN, CDR2 SYDVKM, per germline. The CDR3 covers 17 residues. V shed 6 bases, J shed 4 bases, and the junction held 15 bases outside the gene matches.

The chain links TRBV30 to TRBJ1-2; maybe TRBD1 (6 bases). V was shortened by 5 bases and J by 4 bases, with 20 bases between the two germline ends. In germline, CDR1 is GTSNPN, CDR2 SVGIG (reference sequence). The CDR3 totals 15 residues. The CDR3 is CAWARGSGTSYGYTF. CDR3 DNA: TGTGCCTGGGCCAGGGGCAGCGGTACGAGCTATGGCTACACCTTC. Together with reference TRBV30 and TRBJ1-2, the CDR3 gives the full variable domain: SQTIHQWPATLVQPVGSPLSLECTVEGTSNPNLYWYRQAAGRGLQLLFYSVGIGQISSEVPQNLSASRPQDRQFILSSKKLLLSDSGFYLCAWARGSGTSYGYTFGSGTRLTVV.

The rearrangement links TRBV4-3 to TRBJ2-5; D is unresolved. V dropped 1 base and J dropped 1 base, with 10 bases sitting between them. In germline, CDR1 is LGHNA, CDR2 YSLEER. This CDR3 comprises 15 residues. CDR3 DNA sequence: TGCGCCAGCAGCCAAGGTTACTACACCCAAGAGACCCAGTACTTC. This gives the protein CASSQGYYTQETQYF.

Here the CDR3 DNA reads TGTGCCAGCAGCTTAGATGGCGGGGGGCTCTTCGGGCAGTACTTC. Encoded protein: CASSLDGGGLFGQYF. The chain combines TRBV7-2 with TRBJ2-7; 8 bases fit TRBD2. Trimming cost V 1 base and J 9 bases; bases outside gene matches: 11. The CDR3 spans 15 residues. CDR1 and CDR2 from the germline V gene are SGHTA and FQGNSA. The entire variable domain, with the rest obtained from reference TRBV7-2 and TRBJ2-7, is as follows: GAGVSQSPSNKVTEKGKDVELRCDPISGHTALYWYRQSLGQGLEFLIYFQGNSAPDKSGLPSDRFSAERTGGSVSTLTIQRTQQEDSAVYLCASSLDGGGLFGQYFGPGTRLTVT.

CDR3 sequence reads: CASSVDSLATNEKLFF. CDR3 bases: TGTGCCAGCAGCGTAGACTCCCTTGCAACTAATGAAAAACTGTTTTTT. This chain connects TRBV9 to TRBJ1-4; D is ambiguous. Trimming removed 0 bases from V and 0 bases from J, with 9 bases in between. CDR1 and CDR2 (germline): SGDLS, YYNGEE. The CDR3 length is 16 residues.

This rearrangement joins TRBV19 to TRBJ1-3; D remains ambiguous. The germline V gene encodes CDR1 LNHDA and CDR2 SQIVND (reference sequence). The CDR3 runs 13 residues. The CDR3 spells CASKDTSGNTIYF. In nucleotides, the CDR3 is TGTGCAAGCAAAGATACCTCTGGAAACACCATATATTTT.

J is TRBJ2-2 and V is TRBV9, with 8 bases fitting TRBD1. The trim removed 4 bases at V and 7 bases at J, leaving 6 bases unmatched. Germline assignment: CDR1 SGDLS and CDR2 YYNGEE. This CDR3 contains 14 residues. This CDR3 is CASSLQGAIGELFF. Here the CDR3 DNA reads TGTGCCAGCAGCCTTCAGGGGGCAATCGGGGAGCTGTTTTTT. Together with reference TRBV9 and TRBJ2-2, the CDR3 gives the full variable domain: DSGVTQTPKHLITATGQRVTLRCSPRSGDLSVYWYQQSLDQGLQFLIQYYNGEERAKGNILERFSAQQFPDLHSELNLSSLELGDSALYFCASSLQGAIGELFFGEGSRLTVL.

The V call is TRBV19, the J call TRBJ2-3, with a weak D call TRBD1 (6 bases). This CDR3 has 19 residues. Trimming cost V 0 bases and J 4 bases, with 23 bases left between them. Germline V gene lookup returns CDR1 LNHDA and CDR2 SQIVND (reference sequence). CDR3 DNA sequence: TGTGCCAGTAGTATAGATCTAGAGGGGGACGGTTTCAACGCAGATACGCAGTATTTT. As protein: CASSIDLEGDGFNADTQYF.

The rearrangement joins TRBV18 to TRBJ1-6; D gene uncertain. In germline, CDR1 is KGHSH, CDR2 LQKENI. V was cut by 2 bases and J by 7 bases, with 6 bases left in between. The CDR3 is made up of 13 amino acids. The CDR3 nucleotides read TGTGCCAGCTCACCAGCAGCGAATTCACCCCTCCACTTT. This gives the protein CASSPAANSPLHF.

The rearrangement uses TRBV27 and TRBJ1-5, with D possibly being TRBD1 (6 bases). This CDR3 has 14 residues. The germline CDR1 and CDR2 sequences are MNHEY and SMNVEV (reference sequence). Trimming removed 5 bases from V and 2 bases from J, with 10 bases in between. CDR3 residues: CASSLQGRNQPQHF. The DNA for the CDR3 is TGTGCCAGCAGTCTACAGGGACGCAATCAGCCCCAGCATTTT.

The chain combines TRBV7-2 with TRBJ2-7, with TRBD1 matching over 8 bases. Germline CDR1 and CDR2: SGHTA and FQGNSA. The CDR3 length is 13 residues. The trim removed 3 bases at V and 4 bases at J, leaving 2 bases unmatched. The CDR3 sequence is CASSFGQGYEQYF. CDR3 DNA sequence: TGTGCCAGCAGCTTCGGACAGGGATACGAGCAGTACTTC.

The CDR3, as DNA: TGTGCCAGCTCACCTGGCTTAGATACGCAGTATTTT. It encodes CASSPGLDTQYF. The chain recombines TRBV18 with TRBJ2-3, with unresolved D. CDR1 is KGHSH, CDR2 LQKENI, per germline. The CDR3 covers 12 residues. V was pared by 3 bases and J by 5 bases, with 6 bases between.

This clone was found once. This chain connects TRBV9 to TRBJ2-2, with 7 bases matching TRBD2. V was pared by 1 base and J by 7 bases, with 1 base of the junction left unmatched. CDR1 and CDR2 from the germline V gene are SGDLS and YYNGEE. CDR3 length equals 13 residues. The CDR3 DNA sequence: TGTGCCAGCAGCGTACTAGCGGTCGGGGAGCTGTTTTTT. Its translation: CASSVLAVGELFF. Full variable domain (missing parts from reference TRBV9 and TRBJ2-2): DSGVTQTPKHLITATGQRVTLRCSPRSGDLSVYWYQQSLDQGLQFLIQYYNGEERAKGNILERFSAQQFPDLHSELNLSSLELGDSALYFCASSVLAVGELFFGEGSRLTVL.

The chain couples TRBV2 to TRBJ1-1, with TRBD1 matching 7 bases. CDR3 length: 15 residues. Losses at the gene ends were 6 bases for V and 3 bases for J; bases not matched to a gene: 10. In germline, CDR1 is SNHLY, CDR2 FYNNEI. The CDR3 DNA reads TGTGCCAGCAGGAAGGAGACAGGGATGGACACTGAAGCTTTCTTT. The encoded protein is CASRKETGMDTEAFF. The complete variable domain, with remaining parts taken from reference TRBV2 and TRBJ1-1, reads EPEVTQTPSHQVTQMGQEVILRCVPISNHLYFYWYRQILGQKVEFLVSFYNNEISEKSEIFDDQFSVERPDGSNFTLKIRSTKLEDSAMYFCASRKETGMDTEAFFGQGTRLTVV.

The rearrangement links TRBV18 to TRBJ2-1, with TRBD1 identical over 9 bases. The CDR3 runs to 16 residues. Per germline, CDR1 KGHSH and CDR2 LQKENI. Trimming at V came to 3 bases and at J to 5 bases, leaving 8 bases not matched to a gene. The CDR3 reads CASSPYTGGDNNEQFF. The CDR3 DNA reads as TGTGCCAGCTCACCCTATACAGGGGGCGATAACAATGAGCAGTTCTTC.

The chain links TRBV24-1 to TRBJ2-5; 10 nucleotides match TRBD2. The CDR3 covers 16 residues. Per the germline V gene, CDR1 is KGHDR and CDR2 is SFDVKD. The V and J ends lost 1 base and 4 bases, in that order; junction bases with no gene match: 5. The CDR3 coding sequence is TGTGCCACCAGTGATTTAGCGGGGGGGCGTTTAGAGACCCAGTACTTC. This encodes CATSDLAGGRLETQYF.

This clone has just a few counts. The chain uses TRBV5-6 and TRBJ1-5; D gene ambiguous. CDR3 length equals 15 residues. Trimming took 4 bases from V and 2 from J, leaving 13 bases between them. Germline CDR1 reads SGHDT; CDR2 reads YYEEEE. The CDR3 is CASSLSPAGNQPQHF. The CDR3 DNA reads as TGTGCCAGCAGCCTCAGTCCGGCGGGCAATCAGCCCCAGCATTTT. Full variable domain (remainder filled in from reference TRBV5-6 and TRBJ1-5): DAGVTQSPTHLIKTRGQQVTLRCSPKSGHDTVSWYQQALGQGPQFIFQYYEEEERQRGNFPDRFSGHQFPNYSSELNVNALLLGDSALYLCASSLSPAGNQPQHFGDGTRLSIL.

The chain combines TRBV11-2 with TRBJ2-3, with D perhaps matching TRBD2 (6 bases). Germline V gene data show CDR1 as SGHAT and CDR2 as FQNNGV. This CDR3 contains 16 residues. V lost 5 bases, J lost 2 bases, and 17 bases lay in between. Here the CDR3 reads CASSPGTWASTDTQYF. The CDR3 coding sequence is TGTGCCAGCAGCCCCGGGACTTGGGCGTCCACAGATACGCAGTATTTT.